Here is one TCR beta chain with its context. Its matching antigen is unknown. Here immunoSEQ multiplex PCR was the method, and the copy in TCRdb shows in-frame clones only, minus some. The repertoire holds some 2,500,000 clones, approximately 90% seen once, with 0.3% to 0.4% in the top ten. These data are taken from a study of shared clonotypes between healthy human individuals. For the study at large: Three CD4 naive, three CD4 memory, two CD8 naive and one CD8 memory plate were used per donor. Findings and limits, study-wide: Sorted-subset sequencing was shown by rarefaction to be incomplete despite large depth. As a rule, naive subsets had a larger estimated richness than memory subsets. An effect of sequencing depth on clonotype sharing among donors was expected.

V trimming: 5 bases; J trimming: 4 bases; junction bases outside the gene matches: 19. This CDR3 has 19 amino acids. Germline V lookup: CDR1 WNHNN, CDR2 SYGVQD (reference sequence). The V call is TRBV10-1, the J call TRBJ2-2; TRBD2 matches 7 bases. This receptor was identified in a man aged 18 to 30 in good health. Some clones in this sample may be carry-over from other donors' samples. Source material: naive CD4+ T cells from PBMCs. Sample subset: CD45RA+ positively selected. The CDR3 region has the DNA TGCGCCAGCAGTCCATCCACGGGGAGTCTAGCGGCAGTCACCGGGGAGCTGTTTTTT. Translation: CASSPSTGSLAAVTGELFF.